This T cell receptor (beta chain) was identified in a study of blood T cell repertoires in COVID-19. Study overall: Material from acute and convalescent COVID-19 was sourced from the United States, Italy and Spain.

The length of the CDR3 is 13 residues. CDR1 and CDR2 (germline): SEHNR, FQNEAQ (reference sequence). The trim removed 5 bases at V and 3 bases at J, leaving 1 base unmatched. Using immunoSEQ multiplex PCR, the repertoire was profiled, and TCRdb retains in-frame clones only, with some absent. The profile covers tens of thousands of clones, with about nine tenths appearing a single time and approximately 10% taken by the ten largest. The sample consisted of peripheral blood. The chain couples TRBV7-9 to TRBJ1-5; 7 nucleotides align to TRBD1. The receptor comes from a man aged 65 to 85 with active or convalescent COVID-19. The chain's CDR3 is CASSQGDNQPQHF. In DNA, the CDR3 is TGTGCCAGCAGCCAGGGGGACAATCAGCCCCAGCATTTT.